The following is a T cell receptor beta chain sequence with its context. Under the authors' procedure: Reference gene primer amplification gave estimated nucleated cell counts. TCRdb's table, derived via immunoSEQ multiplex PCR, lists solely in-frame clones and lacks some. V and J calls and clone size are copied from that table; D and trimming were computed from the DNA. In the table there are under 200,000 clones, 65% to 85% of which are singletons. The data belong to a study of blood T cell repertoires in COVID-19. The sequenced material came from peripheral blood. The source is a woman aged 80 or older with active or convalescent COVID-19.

CDR3 sequence reads: CASSLIPRDRATDTQYF. In DNA form, the CDR3 reads TGCGCCAGCAGCTTAATTCCCCGGGACAGGGCGACAGATACGCAGTATTTT. This chain connects TRBV5-1 to TRBJ2-3; 9 nucleotides match TRBD1. Germline trimming cut 2 bases from V and 3 bases from J; bases unmatched to any gene: 10. The germline CDR1 and CDR2 sequences are SGHRS and YFSETQ. The CDR3 totals 17 residues. The full variable domain, in which reference TRBV5-1 and TRBJ2-3 provide the parts outside the CDR3, is KAGVTQTPRYLIKTRGQQVTLSCSPISGHRSVSWYQQTPGQGLQFLFEYFSETQRNKGNFPGRFSGRQFSNSRSEMNVSTLELGDSALYLCASSLIPRDRATDTQYFGPGTRLTVL.